Detailed here is one TCR beta chain. No antigen is known for it. CDR1 is MDHEN and CDR2 is SYDVKM in the germline V gene. There are 14 residues in the CDR3. The J segment lost 8 bases and the V segment lost 6 bases, leaving 5 bases of the junction unmatched. The primer mix had 60 Vbeta and 13 Jbeta primers. Sequencing was performed with immunoSEQ multiplex PCR; in TCRdb, only in-frame clones are kept and a portion is missing. The table lists around 100,000 clones, around 84% of them singletons, with 3.5% to 5.5% in the top ten. These data originate in a study of cytomegalovirus exposure and HLA in healthy donors. Study results and caveats: TCR beta chains numbering under 200 were designated cytomegalovirus-associated.

Sequencing used PBMCs. This clonotype originated in a woman aged 40-49 years in good health and CMV-seropositive. The genes are TRBV28 and TRBJ1-4; 11 bases are shared with TRBD1. The CDR3 is CASSRTGGDEKLFF. CDR3 bases: TGTGCCAGCAGCCGGACAGGGGGCGACGAAAAACTGTTTTTT.